This entry concerns a single T cell receptor (beta chain). Seattle's cohort entered during active infection and was followed longitudinally. This record belongs to a study of blood T cell repertoires in COVID-19. Study-wide context: Samples taken during acute and convalescent COVID-19 were collected in the United States, Italy and Spain. Sources were T cells, B-cell-depleted T cells, or PBMCs; the material itself was cDNA or gDNA.

The authors' processing: By means of reference gene primer amplification, nucleated cell counts were estimated. Sequencing was performed with immunoSEQ multiplex PCR; in TCRdb, only in-frame clones are kept and a portion is missing. The V and J calls and the clone size are those of that table, but D and trimming were determined from the DNA. The sample includes hundreds of thousands of clones, roughly nine tenths seen only once; the top ten take more than 0.7%. V dropped 5 bases and J dropped 4; count of bases not matched to a gene: 8. CDR1 and CDR2 (germline): LNHDA, SQIVND (reference sequence). The CDR3 is made up of 15 amino acids.

The sequence was obtained from a man aged 55 to 70 with COVID-19, enrolled during active disease. Sequencing was performed on peripheral blood. The chain combines TRBV19 with TRBJ1-1, with 9 positions matching TRBD1. CDR3 amino acids: CASSEAQGAATEAFF. As DNA, the CDR3 is TGTGCCAGTAGTGAAGCACAGGGGGCGGCCACTGAAGCTTTCTTT.